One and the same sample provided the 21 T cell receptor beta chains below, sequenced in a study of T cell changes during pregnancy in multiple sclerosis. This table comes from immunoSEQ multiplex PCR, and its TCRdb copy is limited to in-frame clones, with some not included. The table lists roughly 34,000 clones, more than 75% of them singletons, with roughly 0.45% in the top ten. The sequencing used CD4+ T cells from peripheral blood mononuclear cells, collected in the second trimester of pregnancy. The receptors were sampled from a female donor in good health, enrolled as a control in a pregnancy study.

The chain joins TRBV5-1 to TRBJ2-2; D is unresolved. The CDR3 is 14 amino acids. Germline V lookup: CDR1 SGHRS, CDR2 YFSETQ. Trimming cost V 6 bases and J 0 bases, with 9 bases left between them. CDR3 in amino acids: CASKEFANTGELFF. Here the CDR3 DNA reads TGCGCCAGCAAGGAGTTCGCGAACACCGGGGAGCTGTTTTTT.

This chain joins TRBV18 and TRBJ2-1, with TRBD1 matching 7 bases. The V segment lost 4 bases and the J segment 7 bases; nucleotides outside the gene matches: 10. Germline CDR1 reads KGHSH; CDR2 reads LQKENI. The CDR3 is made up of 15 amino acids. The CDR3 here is CASSRKGASVNEQFF. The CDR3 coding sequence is TGTGCCAGCTCACGAAAGGGGGCAAGCGTAAATGAGCAGTTCTTC.

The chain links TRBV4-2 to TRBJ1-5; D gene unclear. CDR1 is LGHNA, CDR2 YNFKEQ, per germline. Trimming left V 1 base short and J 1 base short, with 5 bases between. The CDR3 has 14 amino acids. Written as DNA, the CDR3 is TGTGCCAGCAGCCAAGGAGTCAGCAATCAGCCCCAGCATTTT. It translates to CASSQGVSNQPQHF.

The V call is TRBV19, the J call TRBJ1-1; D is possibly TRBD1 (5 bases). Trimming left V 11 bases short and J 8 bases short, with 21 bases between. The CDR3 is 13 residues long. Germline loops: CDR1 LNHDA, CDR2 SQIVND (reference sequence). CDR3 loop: CASLLGGGSEAFF. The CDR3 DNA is TGTGCCTCCCTATTGGGGGGGGGATCCGAAGCTTTCTTT.

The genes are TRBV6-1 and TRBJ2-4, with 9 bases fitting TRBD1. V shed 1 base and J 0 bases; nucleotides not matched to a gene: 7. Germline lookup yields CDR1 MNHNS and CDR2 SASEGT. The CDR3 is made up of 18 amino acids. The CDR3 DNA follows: TGTGCCAGCAGTGAAGAAGGGACAGGGCTACTAGCCAAAAACATTCAGTACTTC. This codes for CASSEEGTGLLAKNIQYF.

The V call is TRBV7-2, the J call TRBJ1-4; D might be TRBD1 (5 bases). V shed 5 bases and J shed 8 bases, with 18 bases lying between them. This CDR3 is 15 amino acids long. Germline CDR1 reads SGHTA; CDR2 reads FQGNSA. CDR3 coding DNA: TGTGCCAGCAGCCCGGGAGGGACGGCTGGCGAAAAACTGTTTTTT. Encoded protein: CASSPGGTAGEKLFF.

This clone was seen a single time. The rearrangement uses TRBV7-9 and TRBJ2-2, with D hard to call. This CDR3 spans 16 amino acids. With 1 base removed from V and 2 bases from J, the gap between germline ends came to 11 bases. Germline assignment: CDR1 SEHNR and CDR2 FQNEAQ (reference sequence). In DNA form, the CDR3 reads TGTGCCAGCAGCTTAGGATTTAGCTTAAACACCGGGGAGCTGTTTTTT. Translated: CASSLGFSLNTGELFF.

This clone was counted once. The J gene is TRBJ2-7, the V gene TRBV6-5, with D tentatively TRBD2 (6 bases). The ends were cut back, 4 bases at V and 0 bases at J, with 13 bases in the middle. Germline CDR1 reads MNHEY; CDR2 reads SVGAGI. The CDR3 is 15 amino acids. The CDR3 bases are TGTGCCAGCAGTTCTTCCGGGAGTTTCTCCTACGAGCAGTACTTC. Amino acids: CASSSSGSFSYEQYF.

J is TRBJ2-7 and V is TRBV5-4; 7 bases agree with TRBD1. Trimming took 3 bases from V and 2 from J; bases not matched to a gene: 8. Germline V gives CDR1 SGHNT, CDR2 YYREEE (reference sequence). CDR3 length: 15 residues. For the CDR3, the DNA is TGTGCCAGCAGCTCGGGCGACAGGGCCACCTACGAGCAGTACTTC. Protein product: CASSSGDRATYEQYF.

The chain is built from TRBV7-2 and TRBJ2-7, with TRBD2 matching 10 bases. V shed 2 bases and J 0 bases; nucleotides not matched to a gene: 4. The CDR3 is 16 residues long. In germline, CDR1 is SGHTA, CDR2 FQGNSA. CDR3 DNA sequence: TGTGCCAGCAGCTTATCCTGGACTAGCGGCTCCTACGAGCAGTACTTC. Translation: CASSLSWTSGSYEQYF.

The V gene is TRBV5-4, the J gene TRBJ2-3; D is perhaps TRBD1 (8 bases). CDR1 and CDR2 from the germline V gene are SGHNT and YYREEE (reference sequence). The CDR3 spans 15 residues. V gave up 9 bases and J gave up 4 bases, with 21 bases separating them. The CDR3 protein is CAIDTGGAYSDTQYF. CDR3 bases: TGTGCCATCGACACAGGGGGGGCCTACTCAGATACGCAGTATTTT.

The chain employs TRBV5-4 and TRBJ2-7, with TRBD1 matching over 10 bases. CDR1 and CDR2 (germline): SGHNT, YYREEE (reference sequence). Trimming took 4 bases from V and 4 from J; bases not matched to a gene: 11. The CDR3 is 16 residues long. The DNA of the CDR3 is TGTGCCAGCAGCGGGACCGGGACAGGGGCTTCGTACGAGCAGTACTTC. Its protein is CASSGTGTGASYEQYF.

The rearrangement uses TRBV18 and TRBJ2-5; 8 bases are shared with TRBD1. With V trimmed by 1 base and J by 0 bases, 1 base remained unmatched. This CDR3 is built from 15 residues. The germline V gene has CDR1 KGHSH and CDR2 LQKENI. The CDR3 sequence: CASSPRDRYQETQYF. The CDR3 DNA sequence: TGTGCCAGCTCACCACGGGACAGGTACCAAGAGACCCAGTACTTC.

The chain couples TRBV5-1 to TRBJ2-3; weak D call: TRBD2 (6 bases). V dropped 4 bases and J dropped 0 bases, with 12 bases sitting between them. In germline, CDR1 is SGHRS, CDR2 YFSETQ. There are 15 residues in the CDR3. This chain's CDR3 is CASSIGGTSTDTQYF. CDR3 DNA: TGCGCCAGCAGCATCGGAGGGACTAGCACAGATACGCAGTATTTT.

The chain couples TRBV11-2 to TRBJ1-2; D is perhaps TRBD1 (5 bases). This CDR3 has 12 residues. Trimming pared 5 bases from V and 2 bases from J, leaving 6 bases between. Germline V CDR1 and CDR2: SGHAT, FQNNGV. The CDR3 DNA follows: TGTGCCAGCAGCCGGGGGAACTATGGCTACACCTTC. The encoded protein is CASSRGNYGYTF.

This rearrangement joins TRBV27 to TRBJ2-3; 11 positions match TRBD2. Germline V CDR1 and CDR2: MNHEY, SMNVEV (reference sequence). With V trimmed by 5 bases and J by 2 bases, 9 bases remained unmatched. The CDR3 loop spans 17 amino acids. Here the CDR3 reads CASSTPTSGRFTDTQYF. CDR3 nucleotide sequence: TGTGCCAGCAGTACTCCCACTAGCGGGAGATTCACAGATACGCAGTATTTT.

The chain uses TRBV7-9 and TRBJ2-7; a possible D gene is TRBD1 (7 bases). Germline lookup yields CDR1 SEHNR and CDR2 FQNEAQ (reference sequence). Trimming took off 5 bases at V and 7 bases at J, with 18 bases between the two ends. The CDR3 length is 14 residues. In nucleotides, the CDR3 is TGTGCCAGCAGCCCCTCAGGGGGGACAGAGGAGCAGTACTTC. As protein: CASSPSGGTEEQYF.

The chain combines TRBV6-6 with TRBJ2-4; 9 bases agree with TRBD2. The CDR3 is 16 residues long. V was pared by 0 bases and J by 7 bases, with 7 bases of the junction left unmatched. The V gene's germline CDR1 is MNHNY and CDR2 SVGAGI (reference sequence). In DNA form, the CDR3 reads TGTGCCAGCAGTTACTCTGGCGGGGGGGCGGGGAACATTCAGTACTTC. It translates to CASSYSGGGAGNIQYF.

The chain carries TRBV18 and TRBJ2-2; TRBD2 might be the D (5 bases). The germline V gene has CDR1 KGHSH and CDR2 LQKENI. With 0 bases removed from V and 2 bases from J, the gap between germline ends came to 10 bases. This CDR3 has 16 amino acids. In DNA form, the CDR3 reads TGTGCCAGCTCACCACCGAGGACTGTAAACACCGGGGAGCTGTTTTTT. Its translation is CASSPPRTVNTGELFF.

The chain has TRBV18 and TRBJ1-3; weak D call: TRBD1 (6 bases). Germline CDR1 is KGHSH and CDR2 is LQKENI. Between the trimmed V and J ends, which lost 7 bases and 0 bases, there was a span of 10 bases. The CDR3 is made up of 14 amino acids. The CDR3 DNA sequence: TGTGCCAGCTTAAGGGGGAACTCTGGAAACACCATATATTTT. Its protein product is CASLRGNSGNTIYF.

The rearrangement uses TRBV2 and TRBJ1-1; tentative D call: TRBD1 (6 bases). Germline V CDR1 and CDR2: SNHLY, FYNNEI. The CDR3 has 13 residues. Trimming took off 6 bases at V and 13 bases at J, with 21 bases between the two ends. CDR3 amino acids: CASSPRGALSGFF. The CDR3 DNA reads TGTGCCAGCAGCCCCCGGGGGGCTCTTTCGGGTTTCTTT. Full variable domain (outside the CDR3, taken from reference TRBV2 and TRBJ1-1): EPEVTQTPSHQVTQMGQEVILRCVPISNHLYFYWYRQILGQKVEFLVSFYNNEISEKSEIFDDQFSVERPDGSNFTLKIRSTKLEDSAMYFCASSPRGALSGFFGQGTRLTVV.